The 5 T cell receptor beta chains listed next were all sequenced from one sample in a study of cytomegalovirus exposure and HLA in healthy donors. Use of 60 Vbeta and 13 Jbeta primers characterized the PCR. Sequencing was performed with immunoSEQ multiplex PCR; in TCRdb, only in-frame clones are kept and a portion is missing. The sample holds fewer than 95,000 clones, more than 65% seen once. What was sequenced was PBMCs. The receptors here all came from a middle-aged woman in good health and CMV-seropositive.

This rearrangement joins TRBV4-2 to TRBJ2-3; D is ambiguous. With 0 bases removed from V and 6 bases from J, the gap between germline ends came to 10 bases. Germline CDR1 is LGHNA and CDR2 is YNFKEQ. This CDR3 contains 14 residues. CDR3 in amino acids: CASSQDTTTDTQYF. As DNA, the CDR3 is TGTGCCAGCAGCCAAGACACTACAACCGATACGCAGTATTTT.

V usage is TRBV11-2 and J usage is TRBJ2-7; D gene unclear. Trimming left V 0 bases short and J 4 bases short, with 4 bases between. This CDR3 comprises 12 residues. The germline V gene has CDR1 SGHAT and CDR2 FQNNGV. The chain's CDR3 is CASSLDQYEQYF. In nucleotides, the CDR3 is TGTGCCAGCAGCTTAGATCAGTACGAGCAGTACTTC.

In this sample, this clone turned up a few times. The V gene is TRBV27, the J gene TRBJ1-5; a weak D match, TRBD1 (5 bases). The V gene lost 5 bases and the J gene lost 0 bases, with 11 bases spanning the gap. In germline, CDR1 is MNHEY, CDR2 SMNVEV (reference sequence). The CDR3 loop spans 15 amino acids. The CDR3: CASSLWTNSNQPQHF. The CDR3 DNA reads as TGTGCCAGCAGTCTATGGACAAATAGCAATCAGCCCCAGCATTTT.

The chain uses TRBV15 and TRBJ2-5; 7 positions agree with TRBD1. Germline CDR1 LNHNV, CDR2 YYDKDF (reference sequence). The trim removed 3 bases at V and 0 bases at J, leaving 4 bases unmatched. The CDR3 runs to 15 residues. The CDR3 coding sequence is TGTGCCACCAGCAGGAAGGGACAGTACCAAGAGACCCAGTACTTC. Translated, it gives CATSRKGQYQETQYF.

By share of the sample, this clone is medium-sized (0.01 to 0.1%). The chain links TRBV6-5 to TRBJ1-2, with D unclear. The germline CDR1 and CDR2 sequences are MNHEY and SVGAGI. V dropped 2 bases and J dropped 3 bases, with 13 bases sitting between them. The CDR3 spans 15 residues. The CDR3: CASSYDLSGYYGYTF. The CDR3 nucleotides are TGTGCCAGCAGTTACGATCTCTCAGGTTACTATGGCTACACCTTC.